This T cell receptor (beta chain) was profiled in a study of early T cells in non-severe SARS-CoV-2 infection (dated by TCRdb to the early 2020s). About the investigation overall: Bulk RNA from unsorted whole blood was used for TCR sequencing, so alpha and beta chains could not be paired. Study-level results and caveats: VDJdb matching was skewed toward anti-spike CD8 responses and likely underestimated virus-specific expansions by missing private and CD4 specificities.

This was a case-control study nested in a cohort of healthcare workers in London, UK, who had nasopharyngeal swab PCR tests and blood samples taken every week. Between 23 and 31 March 2020, the week of the UK lockdown, healthcare workers were enrolled and then followed up weekly for as long as 16 weeks. Taken from cysteine to phenylalanine, the CDR3 has 13 residues. Left in the record is the CDR3 DNA by itself, 39 bases read in frame from the first base. V loses 1 base, J loses 5 bases, and the germline ends lie 8 bases apart. The germline V gene (reference sequence) sets CDR1 to LNHDA and CDR2 to SQIVND. The library was produced with 5' RACE. The sequencing machine was a NextSeq 500. To correct for sequencing error and PCR bias, the TCR library protocol tagged individual cDNA molecules with unique molecular identifiers. TCR alpha and beta chains were both sequenced, and the abundances of alpha and beta sequences in each sample were closely correlated with each other. As for the original processing: Decombinator V4 was used to perform V gene, J gene and CDR3 annotation of TCR sequences. TCRs were defined as expanded if a significant change between any two time points was detected under a Poisson model with p below 0.0001. Abundances of TCRs were expressed as counts per million after normalisation to the total number of TCRs sequenced in each sample. TRAV1-2 paired with TRAJ12, TRAJ20 or TRAJ33 defined MAIT TCRs, while TRAV10 paired with TRAJ18 defined iNKT TCRs. VDJdb, accessed 1 November 2021, was searched for CMV, EBV and SARS-CoV-2 annotated TCRs, excluding TCRs annotated for multiple antigens. TCRdb trimmed public reads at Q25 via fastp, called clones via MiXCR and kept in-frame beta chains. Duplicate CDR3 protein sequences are folded into a single record with the most common DNA and genes. TCRdb assigned the V and J calls; the authors' analysis was not used. The sample records about 50,000 distinct CDR3 sequences, over 5% of which are singletons. The top ten clonotypes cover roughly 6.9% of the sample.

This clonotype was seen more than once but under ten times. This clone's antigen is unknown. No clone much larger than this one lies a single base away; base qualities are absent. The source is an adult who was a healthcare worker with PCR-confirmed SARS-CoV-2 infection or an uninfected control (not recorded which). The rearrangement combines TRBV19 with TRBJ1-2; the D gene remains uncertain. The sequenced sample was whole blood, obtained at baseline. The bases are TGTGCCAGTAGTATAGGCGCCGAGTATGGCTACACCTTC. Translation gives CASSIGAEYGYTF.